The 22 T cell receptor beta chains below all came from one sample that was sequenced in a study of cytomegalovirus exposure and HLA in healthy donors. The data were produced by immunoSEQ multiplex PCR, yet TCRdb's version contains in-frame clones alone and is incomplete. This sample has roughly 120,000 clones, with approximately 88% found just once. Sequencing input: PBMCs. All receptors come from a man aged 18 to 30 in good health and CMV-seronegative.

The V and J genes are TRBV7-2 and TRBJ2-5; a weak D match, TRBD2 (5 bases). The germline CDR1 and CDR2 sequences are SGHTA and FQGNSA. This CDR3 comprises 14 residues. V lost 6 bases and J 2 bases, leaving 13 bases between the germline ends. The chain's CDR3 is CASSRGLRQETQYF. The CDR3 nucleotides read TGTGCCAGCAGTCGCGGACTTAGACAAGAGACCCAGTACTTC.

The chain recombines TRBV10-1 with TRBJ2-1; D possibly corresponds to TRBD1 (5 bases). V gave up 0 bases and J gave up 9 bases, with 9 bases separating them. This CDR3 is built from 13 residues. Germline CDR1 reads WNHNN; CDR2 reads SYGVQD (reference sequence). Written as DNA, the CDR3 is TGCGCCAGCAGTGAGTCGAGCAGGGCTGAGCAGTTCTTC. Translated: CASSESSRAEQFF.

The CDR3: CAWSVLAGGANEQFF. In DNA form, the CDR3 reads TGTGCCTGGAGTGTACTTGCGGGGGGGGCCAATGAGCAGTTCTTC. The chain employs TRBV30 and TRBJ2-1, with 9 bases matching TRBD2. The CDR3 is 15 residues long. The trim removed 0 bases at V and 6 bases at J, leaving 6 bases unmatched. CDR1 and CDR2 from the germline V gene are GTSNPN and SVGIG (reference sequence).

V gene TRBV7-9 combines with J gene TRBJ1-2, with 8 bases that match TRBD1. V shed 5 bases and J 5 bases; nucleotides not matched to a gene: 13. The CDR3 runs 16 residues. The germline V gene has CDR1 SEHNR and CDR2 FQNEAQ (reference sequence). CDR3 sequence reads: CASSTRRGRGPYGYTF. The CDR3 DNA is TGTGCCAGCAGCACTCGTCGTGGCAGGGGGCCTTATGGCTACACCTTC.

The CDR3, as DNA: TGTGCCAGCAGCTCTAGAGCGGGGCTTCTGGATACGCAGTATTTT. Translation gives CASSSRAGLLDTQYF. The chain has TRBV7-2 and TRBJ2-3; TRBD2 agrees at 7 bases. The CDR3 contains 15 residues. The germline CDR1 and CDR2 sequences are SGHTA and FQGNSA. Unmatched junction bases numbered 10, after V lost 4 bases and J lost 6 bases.

This chain uses TRBV4-1 with TRBJ2-1, with unresolved D. Trimming shortened V by 0 bases and J by 3 bases, and 12 bases separated the two germline ends. The CDR3 contains 16 residues. Germline CDR1 is MGHRA and CDR2 is YSYEKL. CDR3 residues: CASSQDESQHYNEQFF. CDR3 DNA sequence: TGCGCCAGCAGCCAAGATGAATCACAGCACTACAATGAGCAGTTCTTC.

The rearrangement links TRBV19 to TRBJ1-5; 8 nucleotides line up with TRBD1. Losses at the gene ends were 1 base for V and 3 bases for J; bases not matched to a gene: 5. The CDR3 runs 16 residues. In germline, CDR1 is LNHDA, CDR2 SQIVND (reference sequence). CDR3 DNA: TGTGCCAGTAGTATAGCGGACAGGGAGGTCAATCAGCCCCAGCATTTT. Translation gives CASSIADREVNQPQHF.

A remark on this clone: An end of the junction does not agree with germline; a read error may underlie this. V gene TRBV6-6 combines with J gene TRBJ2-7; D call uncertain. The V gene's germline CDR1 is MNHNY and CDR2 SVGAGI (reference sequence). The CDR3 loop spans 14 amino acids. The CDR3 bases are TGTGCCAGCAGATACTCCTACCTAATCTACGAGCAGTACTTC. It encodes CASRYSYLIYEQYF.

This clone was observed once. The CDR3 here is CASSILTSHRDTQYF. CDR3 nucleotides: TGTGCCAGCAGTATTCTGACTAGCCACAGGGATACGCAGTATTTT. The rearrangement links TRBV27 to TRBJ2-3; the match to TRBD2 covers 7 bases. J was trimmed by 6 bases and V by 5 bases; bases with no gene match: 11. There are 15 residues in the CDR3. The germline V gene has CDR1 MNHEY and CDR2 SMNVEV (reference sequence).

The V and J genes are TRBV6-1 and TRBJ1-3, with a weak D call TRBD1 (6 bases). CDR1 MNHNS and CDR2 SASEGT come from the germline V gene. The V and J ends lost 0 bases and 2 bases respectively, with 20 bases between them. CDR3 size: 19 residues. The CDR3 DNA reads as TGTGCCAGCAGTGAAGCTAGGTCTATGGGGGCAAAAACTGGAAACACCATATATTTT. Protein: CASSEARSMGAKTGNTIYF.

The genes are TRBV18 and TRBJ1-4; no clear D. The V end lost 4 bases, the J end lost 0 bases, and 12 bases lay between the germline ends. The CDR3 extends over 16 amino acids. Germline V gene lookup returns CDR1 KGHSH and CDR2 LQKENI. This chain's CDR3 is CASSRNRAATNEKLFF. The CDR3 bases are TGTGCCAGCTCACGAAACCGAGCTGCAACTAATGAAAAACTGTTTTTT.

The chain is built from TRBV9 and TRBJ2-2, with D hard to call. Germline lookup yields CDR1 SGDLS and CDR2 YYNGEE. The germline V and J ends were trimmed by 2 bases and 3 bases, with 14 bases remaining between them. There are 16 residues in the CDR3. CDR3 DNA: TGTGCCAGCAGCGTGAGGCCCCCTTGGGACACCGGGGAGCTGTTTTTT. It yields the protein CASSVRPPWDTGELFF.

The J gene is TRBJ2-3, the V gene TRBV15, with D hard to call. Germline V gene data show CDR1 as LNHNV and CDR2 as YYDKDF (reference sequence). Trimming took 1 base from V and 4 from J, leaving 12 bases between them. CDR3 size: 15 residues. CDR3 protein: CATSRGRLGADTQYF. DNA for the CDR3: TGTGCCACCAGCAGAGGGCGACTTGGCGCAGATACGCAGTATTTT.

The chain couples TRBV19 to TRBJ2-7; TRBD2 might be the D (5 bases). Germline-derived CDR1 and CDR2 are LNHDA and SQIVND (reference sequence). V was pared by 0 bases and J by 7 bases, with 13 bases between. CDR3 size: 14 residues. CDR3 DNA sequence: TGTGCCAGTAGTATAGAATTAGGACGGGGTGAGCAGTACTTC. This encodes CASSIELGRGEQYF.

The V gene is TRBV11-2, the J gene TRBJ2-7; D gene unclear. The CDR3 spans 15 residues. V lost 4 bases and J lost 1, with 14 bases in between. CDR1 is SGHAT and CDR2 is FQNNGV in the germline V gene. The CDR3: CASSSPRGRSYEQYF. The CDR3 region has the DNA TGTGCCAGCAGCTCACCTCGAGGCAGATCCTACGAGCAGTACTTC. The full variable domain, completed using reference TRBV11-2 and TRBJ2-7, is EAGVAQSPRYKIIEKRQSVAFWCNPISGHATLYWYQQILGQGPKLLIQFQNNGVVDDSQLPKDRFSAERLKGVDSTLKIQPAKLEDSAVYLCASSSPRGRSYEQYFGPGTRLTVT.

This clone was seen just once. CDR3 sequence: CASSVGGRDFNYGYTF. The CDR3 DNA reads as TGTGCCAGCAGCGTAGGAGGGCGCGACTTTAACTATGGCTACACCTTC. The chain has TRBV9 and TRBJ1-2; D gene uncertain. Trimming pared 0 bases from V and 1 base from J, leaving 13 bases between. CDR3 size: 16 residues. Per germline, CDR1 SGDLS and CDR2 YYNGEE.

The chain couples TRBV10-2 to TRBJ1-4; weak D call: TRBD1 (6 bases). Germline V CDR1 and CDR2: WSHSY, SAAADI. The CDR3 has 14 amino acids. V lost 6 bases to trimming and J lost 0 bases, with 8 bases between them. The CDR3 sequence: CASSGTSTNEKLFF. The CDR3 nucleotides are TGCGCCAGCAGCGGGACATCAACTAATGAAAAACTGTTTTTT.

This clone showed up just once. V is TRBV5-5 and J is TRBJ2-7; 13 nucleotides align to TRBD2. Germline CDR1 and CDR2: SGHKS and YYEKEE (reference sequence). There are 18 residues in the CDR3. V shed 3 bases and J 3 bases; nucleotides not matched to a gene: 12. The CDR3: CASSWRLAGGSTNYEQYF. The CDR3 DNA reads TGTGCCAGCAGCTGGAGACTAGCGGGAGGTTCTACAAACTACGAGCAGTACTTC. Looking up the rest from reference TRBV5-5 and TRBJ2-7 gives the full variable domain: DAGVTQSPTHLIKTRGQQVTLRCSPISGHKSVSWYQQVLGQGPQFIFQYYEKEERGRGNFPDRFSARQFPNYSSELNVNALLLGDSALYLCASSWRLAGGSTNYEQYFGPGTRLTVT.

The chain recombines TRBV7-9 with TRBJ1-1; 7 nucleotides agree with TRBD1. The CDR3 runs to 13 residues. Germline V gives CDR1 SEHNR, CDR2 FQNEAQ (reference sequence). Trimming cost V 5 bases and J 3 bases; bases outside gene matches: 3. For the CDR3, the DNA is TGTGCCAGCAGCCTACAGGGGTACACTGAAGCTTTCTTT. Encoded protein: CASSLQGYTEAFF.

The CDR3 spells CASSESRATNYGYTF. DNA for the CDR3: TGCGCCAGCAGTGAGTCGAGGGCAACTAACTATGGCTACACCTTC. The rearrangement links TRBV10-2 to TRBJ1-2, with D hard to call. The V gene's germline CDR1 is WSHSY and CDR2 SAAADI. With 0 bases removed from V and 0 bases from J, the gap between germline ends came to 8 bases. This CDR3 is built from 15 residues.

The rearrangement joins TRBV7-9 to TRBJ1-3, with D possibly being TRBD1 (6 bases). V was shortened by 2 bases and J by 1 base, with 15 bases between the two germline ends. The germline V gene has CDR1 SEHNR and CDR2 FQNEAQ (reference sequence). The CDR3 has 17 amino acids. DNA for the CDR3: TGTGCCAGCAGCTTAATCGGCAGGGGATGGTCTGGAAACACCATATATTTT. The encoded protein is CASSLIGRGWSGNTIYF.

V usage is TRBV7-8 and J usage is TRBJ2-3; maybe TRBD2 (5 bases). Trimming removed 2 bases from V and 0 bases from J, with 12 bases in between. Germline CDR1 and CDR2: SGHVS and FQNEAQ. The CDR3 has 16 amino acids. In nucleotides, the CDR3 is TGTGCCAGCAGCTTAATGGAGGACCCTAGCACAGATACGCAGTATTTT. This sequence encodes CASSLMEDPSTDTQYF.